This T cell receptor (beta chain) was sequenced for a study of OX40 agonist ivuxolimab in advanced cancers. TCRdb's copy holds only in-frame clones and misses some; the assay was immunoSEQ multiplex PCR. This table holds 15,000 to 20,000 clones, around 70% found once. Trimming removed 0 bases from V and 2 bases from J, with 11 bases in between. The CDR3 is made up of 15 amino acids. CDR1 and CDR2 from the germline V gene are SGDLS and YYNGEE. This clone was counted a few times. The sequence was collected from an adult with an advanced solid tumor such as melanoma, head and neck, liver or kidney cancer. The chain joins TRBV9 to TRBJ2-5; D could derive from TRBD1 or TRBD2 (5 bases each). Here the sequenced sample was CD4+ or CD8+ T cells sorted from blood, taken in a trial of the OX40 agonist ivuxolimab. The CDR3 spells CASSVGRDPQETQYF. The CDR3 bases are TGTGCCAGCAGCGTAGGTAGGGACCCACAAGAGACCCAGTACTTC.